The 28 T cell receptor beta chains below were found in one sample sequenced in a study of blood T cell repertoires in COVID-19. Only in-frame clones appear in the TCRdb table, and some are missing; sequencing was by immunoSEQ multiplex PCR. In the table there are a few hundred thousand clones, 85% to 90% of which are singletons. Sequences were obtained from PBMCs or T cells enriched from blood (not recorded which). Receptors were obtained from a woman younger than 30 who had recovered from COVID-19.

The V gene is TRBV6-5, the J gene TRBJ2-7, with unresolved D. Germline values: CDR1 MNHEY, CDR2 SVGAGI. The CDR3 has 14 residues. Trimming removed 7 bases from V and 3 bases from J, with 16 bases in between. The CDR3 nucleotides are TGTGCCAGCATCCCGTGGGCATATGACTACGAGCAGTACTTC. As protein: CASIPWAYDYEQYF.

This rearrangement joins TRBV24-1 to TRBJ2-3; D is possibly TRBD1 (5 bases). The V gene lost 4 bases and the J gene lost 5 bases, with 9 bases spanning the gap. This CDR3 contains 13 residues. Germline values: CDR1 KGHDR, CDR2 SFDVKD. The CDR3 is CATSESRGDTQYF. CDR3 nucleotides: TGTGCCACCAGTGAGAGTAGGGGAGATACGCAGTATTTT.

The CDR3 DNA is TGTGCCAGCAGGGTTCCACAGGGTACCTATGGCTACACCTTC. Amino acids: CASRVPQGTYGYTF. V gene TRBV5-5 combines with J gene TRBJ1-2, with D tentatively TRBD1 (6 bases). The germline gives CDR1 SGHKS, CDR2 YYEKEE (reference sequence). The CDR3 is made up of 14 amino acids. Trimming stripped 5 bases from V and 4 bases from J, with 15 bases between.

Comments on this clone: Other DNA sequences within the sample encode an identical CDR3. This chain links TRBV3-1 (or the pseudogene TRBV3-2) with TRBJ2-5, with 8 positions matching TRBD2. This CDR3 is built from 14 residues. J lost 1 base, V lost 4 bases, and 2 bases had no gene match. Germline V gene data show CDR1 as LGHDT and CDR2 as YNNKEL (reference sequence). The CDR3 DNA is TGTGCCAGCAGCCGTGCGGGAGGCCAAGAGACCCAGTACTTC. Its translation: CASSRAGGQETQYF.

This chain joins TRBV28 and TRBJ2-2; 7 nucleotides line up with TRBD2. Germline CDR1 MDHEN, CDR2 SYDVKM. Unmatched junction bases numbered 12, after V lost 6 bases and J lost 8 bases. CDR3 length equals 15 residues. CDR3 region: CASSDPGLPLGELFF. The CDR3 region has the DNA TGTGCCAGCAGCGACCCGGGACTACCCCTGGGGGAGCTGTTTTTT.

The chain has TRBV3-1 (or the pseudogene TRBV3-2) and TRBJ2-1, with D possibly being TRBD2 (5 bases). The CDR3 has 13 amino acids. V was clipped by 0 bases and J by 15 bases, with 15 bases between them. From germline, CDR1 is LGHDT and CDR2 YNNKEL (reference sequence). The CDR3 DNA reads TGTGCCAGCAGCCAAGATGGGTCCCGCGAGGGGTTCTTC. It is translated as CASSQDGSREGFF.

The V and J genes are TRBV28 and TRBJ1-6, with D tentatively TRBD1 (6 bases). CDR1 is MDHEN and CDR2 is SYDVKM in the germline V gene. Trimming left V 6 bases short and J 8 bases short, with 26 bases between. The CDR3 sequence is 18 residues long. CDR3 DNA sequence: TGTGCCAGCAGCTCCAACCCCTCCGTTCAGGGGTGGGATTCACCCCTCCACTTT. Amino acid sequence: CASSSNPSVQGWDSPLHF.

This clone occurred many times. The gene calls are TRBV6-5 and TRBJ1-1; D remains ambiguous. This CDR3 has 13 residues. CDR1 and CDR2 (germline): MNHEY, SVGAGI. Trimming removed 8 bases from V and 1 base from J, with 11 bases in between. CDR3 loop: CASPRVTNTEAFF. The CDR3 coding sequence is TGTGCCAGCCCCCGGGTAACGAACACTGAAGCTTTCTTT.

The V gene is TRBV28, the J gene TRBJ1-6, with a tentative D call TRBD1 (5 bases). V dropped 6 bases and J dropped 2 bases, with 14 bases sitting between them. Germline assignment: CDR1 MDHEN and CDR2 SYDVKM. The CDR3 spans 16 residues. CDR3 sequence (DNA): TGTGCCAGCAGCTTGGGCGGGACGCCCTATAATTCACCCCTCCACTTT. This translates into CASSLGGTPYNSPLHF.

This clone was seen just once. The chain has TRBV27 and TRBJ2-1; tentative D call: TRBD2 (6 bases). CDR3 size: 12 residues. Germline assignment: CDR1 MNHEY and CDR2 SMNVEV (reference sequence). V lost 6 bases, J lost 4 bases, and 7 bases lay in between. The CDR3 here is CASRGGYNEQFF. The CDR3 nucleotides are TGTGCCAGCAGGGGGGGATACAATGAGCAGTTCTTC.

This chain links TRBV20-1 with TRBJ2-7; 7 bases map to TRBD1. The CDR3 is made up of 14 amino acids. The V gene's germline CDR1 is DFQATT and CDR2 SNEGSKA (reference sequence). V was clipped by 3 bases and J by 3 bases; unmatched bases: 8. The CDR3 loop is CSASHPGQFYEQYF. The CDR3 DNA reads as TGCAGTGCTAGTCATCCGGGACAGTTCTACGAGCAGTACTTC.

The chain has TRBV29-1 and TRBJ1-1; tentatively, D is TRBD1 (6 bases). Germline CDR1 is SQVTM and CDR2 is ANQGSEA. The CDR3 covers 15 residues. Trimming shortened V by 7 bases and J by 4 bases, and 22 bases separated the two germline ends. The chain's CDR3 is CSAHNPGQGGTEAFF. CDR3 bases: TGCAGCGCCCATAACCCGGGACAAGGGGGCACTGAAGCTTTCTTT.

V is TRBV7-8 and J is TRBJ1-2; D ambiguous. The CDR3 contains 13 residues. The germline V gene has CDR1 SGHVS and CDR2 FQNEAQ. V was pared by 3 bases and J by 8 bases, with 13 bases between. As DNA, the CDR3 is TGTGCCAGCAGCTTCCCGGAGCGACGCGGCTACACCTTC. This gives the protein CASSFPERRGYTF.

The J gene is TRBJ1-1, the V gene TRBV28, with 7 positions matching TRBD1. V dropped 5 bases and J dropped 5; count of bases not matched to a gene: 11. This CDR3 contains 15 residues. Germline CDR1 and CDR2: MDHEN and SYDVKM. The CDR3 region has the DNA TGTGCCAGCAGTAACCCGGGACAGCTTAGAACTGAAGCTTTCTTT. Translating gives CASSNPGQLRTEAFF.

The chain has TRBV7-8 and TRBJ2-3, with D tentatively TRBD1 (5 bases). The CDR3 runs to 15 residues. V shed 2 bases and J shed 4 bases, with 13 bases lying between them. Germline CDR1 and CDR2: SGHVS and FQNEAQ. CDR3 sequence (DNA): TGTGCCAGCAGCTTATCGGACCTAGGGGCAGATACGCAGTATTTT. Translation: CASSLSDLGADTQYF.

J is TRBJ1-1 and V is TRBV30, with D tentatively TRBD1 (5 bases). The V gene lost 0 bases and the J gene lost 5 bases, with 16 bases spanning the gap. The CDR3 has 15 amino acids. Germline CDR1 GTSNPN, CDR2 SVGIG (reference sequence). The CDR3 protein is CAWSVLGAGRTEAFF. The CDR3 DNA reads as TGTGCCTGGAGTGTACTTGGGGCAGGCAGAACTGAAGCTTTCTTT.

The rearrangement joins TRBV2 to TRBJ2-3; 9 bases match TRBD1. The CDR3 contains 15 residues. The germline gives CDR1 SNHLY, CDR2 FYNNEI. V shed 8 bases, J shed 1 base, and the junction held 7 bases outside the gene matches. The CDR3 is CASQLGDRGTDTQYF. DNA of the CDR3: TGTGCCAGCCAACTAGGGGACAGGGGCACAGATACGCAGTATTTT.

The rearrangement uses TRBV5-4 and TRBJ1-2, with 7 bases that match TRBD1. Trimming at V came to 2 bases and at J to 4 bases, leaving 5 bases not matched to a gene. CDR3 length equals 14 residues. CDR1 is SGHNT, CDR2 YYREEE, per germline (reference sequence). The CDR3 DNA is TGTGCCAGCAGCTTTAGAGGGGGCGGCTATGGCTACACCTTC. The encoded protein is CASSFRGGGYGYTF.

This chain uses TRBV19 with TRBJ1-2; 9 nucleotides align to TRBD1. The CDR3 is 16 residues long. Germline assignment: CDR1 LNHDA and CDR2 SQIVND (reference sequence). Trimming took 0 bases from V and 2 from J; bases not matched to a gene: 4. In DNA form, the CDR3 reads TGTGCCAGTAGTATAGACGGACAGGGGAAAAACTATGGCTACACCTTC. Protein product: CASSIDGQGKNYGYTF.

This clone was observed once. The chain carries TRBV28 and TRBJ1-2, with 8 bases aligning to TRBD1. CDR3 length: 14 amino acids. Germline assignment: CDR1 MDHEN and CDR2 SYDVKM. Germline trimming cut 2 bases from V and 8 bases from J; bases unmatched to any gene: 7. CDR3 residues: CASSLTDRASGYTF. In DNA form, the CDR3 reads TGTGCCAGCAGTTTAACGGACAGGGCTTCAGGCTACACCTTC.

The chain uses TRBV5-8 and TRBJ1-1; maybe TRBD1 (5 bases). Trimming pared 4 bases from V and 1 base from J, leaving 11 bases between. The CDR3 loop spans 14 amino acids. Germline-derived CDR1 and CDR2 are SGHTS and YDEGEE. Here the CDR3 DNA reads TGTGCCAGCAGCCTTCGTGGACAGAACACTGAAGCTTTCTTT. Its translation is CASSLRGQNTEAFF.

CDR3 DNA: TGTGCCAGCAGCCCAGGGGGTTCTGATGAAAAACTGTTTTTT. Its translation is CASSPGGSDEKLFF. The chain employs TRBV28 and TRBJ1-4; 7 positions agree with TRBD1. CDR3 length: 14 amino acids. Germline lookup yields CDR1 MDHEN and CDR2 SYDVKM. V trimming: 6 bases; J trimming: 6 bases; junction bases outside the gene matches: 7.

This sequence joins TRBV18 and TRBJ1-2, with a weak D call TRBD1 (6 bases). The germline CDR1 and CDR2 sequences are KGHSH and LQKENI. The V end lost 3 bases, the J end lost 3 bases, and 14 bases lay between the germline ends. The CDR3 extends over 15 amino acids. In nucleotides, the CDR3 is TGTGCCAGCTCACCTTACACAGGGAGGGACTATGGCTACACCTTC. Encoded protein: CASSPYTGRDYGYTF.

The chain recombines TRBV19 with TRBJ1-1; TRBD1 matches 12 bases. V was clipped by 3 bases and J by 3 bases; unmatched bases: 5. The CDR3 spans 16 residues. From germline, CDR1 is LNHDA and CDR2 SQIVND (reference sequence). CDR3 protein: CASSMGQGAMDTEAFF. The CDR3 DNA reads as TGTGCCAGTAGTATGGGACAGGGGGCGATGGACACTGAAGCTTTCTTT.

V is TRBV28 and J is TRBJ1-1; D gene ambiguous. The V gene lost 2 bases and the J gene lost 0 bases, with 4 bases spanning the gap. Germline lookup yields CDR1 MDHEN and CDR2 SYDVKM. The CDR3 extends over 13 amino acids. In nucleotides, the CDR3 is TGTGCCAGCAGTTTAATCGTGAACACTGAAGCTTTCTTT. It codes for CASSLIVNTEAFF.

The chain couples TRBV5-5 to TRBJ1-3, with unresolved D. Germline values: CDR1 SGHKS, CDR2 YYEKEE (reference sequence). V lost 6 bases and J 0 bases, leaving 16 bases between the germline ends. The CDR3 loop spans 16 amino acids. The CDR3 spells CASTLEGAGSGNTIYF. The CDR3 nucleotides read TGTGCCAGCACCCTCGAGGGTGCAGGCTCTGGAAACACCATATATTTT.

The V and J genes are TRBV30 and TRBJ2-5; D uncertain. CDR3 length: 13 amino acids. The V end was cut by 2 bases, the J end by 2 bases, with 9 bases between. Per the germline V gene, CDR1 is GTSNPN and CDR2 is SVGIG (reference sequence). The CDR3 is CAWSRLRQETQYF. The CDR3 DNA reads as TGTGCCTGGAGTCGGTTACGACAAGAGACCCAGTACTTC. The full variable domain, in which reference TRBV30 and TRBJ2-5 provide the parts outside the CDR3, is SQTIHQWPATLVQPVGSPLSLECTVEGTSNPNLYWYRQAAGRGLQLLFYSVGIGQISSEVPQNLSASRPQDRQFILSSKKLLLSDSGFYLCAWSRLRQETQYFGPGTRLLVL.

The rearrangement joins TRBV14 to TRBJ2-2; 8 bases are a match to TRBD1. This CDR3 is built from 14 residues. The ends lost 3 bases at V and 6 bases at J; junction bases unmatched: 3. CDR1 and CDR2 (germline): SGHDN, FVKESK. CDR3 sequence (DNA): TGTGCCAGCAGCCAGGCGACAGGGGCCGGGGAGCTGTTTTTT. Protein: CASSQATGAGELFF.